This is a list of T cell receptor beta chains from one sample in a study of Tregs in tolerant kidney transplant recipients. The repertoire was sequenced with immunoSEQ multiplex PCR; TCRdb's copy has only in-frame clones and lacks some. Of roughly 40,000 clones listed, nearly 97% are singletons. These receptors have no known antigen. Source material: Tregs from blood cultured with allogeneic cells. All receptors come from a human donor in good health. CDR3s include the opening cysteine and the closing phenylalanine or tryptophan. The order of the fields is clone size, J gene, V gene, D gene, CDR3 DNA, CDR3 protein. The D gene is left open where the match is weak. Size is stated for part of the rows, as once, few or many counts, or as a class when the clone is expanded.

size: -; J: TRBJ2-3; V: TRBV2; D: -; DNA: TGTGCCAGCCGGGACTCCCTAACCGCCACAGATACGCAGTATTTT; CDR3: CASRDSLTATDTQYF
size: -; J: TRBJ1-2; V: TRBV30; D: TRBD1; DNA: TGTGCCTGGAGTGTATTGGGACAGGTCGTGAGGGATGGCTACACCTTC; CDR3: CAWSVLGQVVRDGYTF
size: once; J: TRBJ2-7; V: TRBV10-3; D: -; DNA: TGTGCCATCAGTGAGGCACCCGGGTCGGCGGTTTACGAGCAGTACTTC; CDR3: CAISEAPGSAVYEQYF
size: -; J: TRBJ2-6; V: TRBV5-4; D: -; DNA: TGTGCCAGCAGCCCGGGACCGAACTCTGGGGCCAACGTCCTGACTTTC; CDR3: CASSPGPNSGANVLTF
size: -; J: TRBJ1-2; V: TRBV29-1; D: TRBD1; DNA: TGCAGCGTCAGCAGGGGGCCCGACTATGGCTACACCTTC; CDR3: CSVSRGPDYGYTF
size: -; J: TRBJ2-7; V: TRBV5-6; D: TRBD1; DNA: TGTGCCAGCAGCCTAAGGACAGGGACGGTCGAGCAGTACTTC; CDR3: CASSLRTGTVEQYF
size: -; J: TRBJ1-5; V: TRBV18; D: TRBD1; DNA: TGTGCCAGCTCACCTTCCGGACAGGGGAATCAGCCCCAGCATTTT; CDR3: CASSPSGQGNQPQHF
size: -; J: TRBJ1-2; V: TRBV11-2; D: -; DNA: TGTGCCAGCAGCCAAGCCGGGGGCTATGGCTACACCTTC; CDR3: CASSQAGGYGYTF
size: -; J: TRBJ2-1; V: TRBV5-1; D: TRBD1; DNA: TGCGCCAGCAGCTTGTTGGGACAGGATGCCTACAATGAGCAGTTCTTC; CDR3: CASSLLGQDAYNEQFF
size: -; J: TRBJ1-1; V: TRBV10-1; D: -; DNA: TGCGCCAGCAGTGAAGAGGGTGGGGGCACTGAAGCTTTCTTT; CDR3: CASSEEGGGTEAFF
size: -; J: TRBJ2-3; V: TRBV5-4; D: TRBD2; DNA: TGTGCCAGCAGCCGAATCAAAGGTCCGGGACTAGCTATAGATACGCAGTATTTT; CDR3: CASSRIKGPGLAIDTQYF
size: -; J: TRBJ2-7; V: TRBV2; D: TRBD1; DNA: TGTGCCAGCAAAAGACAGGGGGCGACCACCTACGAGCAGTACTTC; CDR3: CASKRQGATTYEQYF
size: -; J: TRBJ1-2; V: TRBV5-1; D: TRBD1; DNA: TGCGCCAGCAGCTTGGGGGACAGGCGGTATGGCTACACCTTC; CDR3: CASSLGDRRYGYTF
size: -; J: TRBJ2-5; V: TRBV27; D: -; DNA: TGTGCCAGCAGTCCCCGACCGTCGGGCCGTACCCAGTACTTC; CDR3: CASSPRPSGRTQYF
size: -; J: TRBJ2-5; V: TRBV20-1; D: -; DNA: TGCAGTGCTGGCCATTGGGAGACCCAGTACTTC; CDR3: CSAGHWETQYF
size: -; J: TRBJ2-3; V: TRBV18; D: TRBD2; DNA: TGTGCCAGCTCACCACGGGCGGGAGTTGGTGCAGATACGCAGTATTTT; CDR3: CASSPRAGVGADTQYF
size: -; J: TRBJ1-2; V: TRBV15; D: -; DNA: TGTGCCACCAGCAGAGATGGTTATGGCTACACCTTC; CDR3: CATSRDGYGYTF
size: -; J: TRBJ2-1; V: TRBV10-3; D: -; DNA: TGTGCCATCAGTGATATCAGCCACAATGAGCAGTTCTTC; CDR3: CAISDISHNEQFF
size: -; J: TRBJ2-7; V: TRBV6-5; D: -; DNA: TGTGCCAGCAGTTACCTCGGCAGGGGACGCGAGCAGTACTTC; CDR3: CASSYLGRGREQYF
size: -; J: TRBJ1-2; V: TRBV29-1; D: -; DNA: TGCAGCGTCCTACTGATCCGGAGCCAGGGCTACACCTTC; CDR3: CSVLLIRSQGYTF
size: -; J: TRBJ1-5; V: TRBV19; D: -; DNA: TGTGCCAGTAGTATGGGACCAAATAGCAATCAGCCCCAGCATTTT; CDR3: CASSMGPNSNQPQHF
size: -; J: TRBJ1-3; V: TRBV7-6; D: -; DNA: TGTGCCAGCAGGTCCCATCCCTCTGGAAACACCATATATTTT; CDR3: CASRSHPSGNTIYF
size: few; J: TRBJ1-5; V: TRBV18; D: -; DNA: TGTGCCAGCTCACCAACCAGGGGCAATCAGCCCCAGCATTTT; CDR3: CASSPTRGNQPQHF
size: -; J: TRBJ1-2; V: TRBV27; D: TRBD1; DNA: TGTGCCAGCAGTTTTCGGACAGGGAATCATGGCTACACCTTC; CDR3: CASSFRTGNHGYTF
size: -; J: TRBJ2-1; V: TRBV9; D: TRBD2; DNA: TGTGCCAGCAGCTACGGACTAGCGGGAGGGAAGAGCTCCTACAATGAGCAGTTCTTC; CDR3: CASSYGLAGGKSSYNEQFF
size: -; J: TRBJ2-3; V: TRBV2; D: TRBD1; DNA: TGTGCCAGCCCCCGGGACAGCATCCTTAGCACAGATACGCAGTATTTT; CDR3: CASPRDSILSTDTQYF
size: -; J: TRBJ1-1; V: TRBV11-1; D: TRBD1; DNA: TGTGCCAGCAGCTGGACGACAGGGCCTGAAGCTTTCTTT; CDR3: CASSWTTGPEAFF
size: -; J: TRBJ2-1; V: TRBV7-7; D: -; DNA: TGTGCTAGCAGTCTTAGGACCCAAAGCAATGAGCAGTTCTTC; CDR3: CASSLRTQSNEQFF
size: -; J: TRBJ2-1; V: TRBV5-6; D: -; DNA: TGTGCCAGCAGCCTATATGACAGATACAATGAGCAGTTCTTC; CDR3: CASSLYDRYNEQFF
size: -; J: TRBJ2-1; V: TRBV5-6; D: TRBD2; DNA: TGTGCCAGCAGCTTGAGGGTGACTAGCGGAAAAAATGAGCAGTTCTTC; CDR3: CASSLRVTSGKNEQFF
size: -; J: TRBJ2-3; V: TRBV2; D: TRBD2; DNA: TGTGCCAGCAGTCCGGTGGGGCTAGCGGGAGCAGATACGCAGTATTTT; CDR3: CASSPVGLAGADTQYF
size: -; J: TRBJ1-2; V: TRBV30; D: -; DNA: TGTGCCTCGGAGGTATATGGCTACACCTTC; CDR3: CASEVYGYTF
size: -; J: TRBJ1-2; V: TRBV19; D: -; DNA: TGTGCCAGTAACCCCAGCACTAACTATGGCTACACCTTC; CDR3: CASNPSTNYGYTF
size: -; J: TRBJ2-7; V: TRBV9; D: -; DNA: TGTGCCAGCAGCGTACAGGGGACTTCCTACGAGCAGTACTTC; CDR3: CASSVQGTSYEQYF
size: -; J: TRBJ2-5; V: TRBV2; D: TRBD2; DNA: TGTGCCAGCAGTCTTCTATTGGGACTAGCGGGAGAAGGGGCCCAGTACTTC; CDR3: CASSLLLGLAGEGAQYF
size: -; J: TRBJ2-7; V: TRBV5-1; D: TRBD2; DNA: TGCGCCAGCAGCCGGACTAGCGGGAGTTACGAGCAGTACTTC; CDR3: CASSRTSGSYEQYF
size: -; J: TRBJ1-2; V: TRBV19; D: -; DNA: TGTGCCAGTCAGACAGTCAGCTATGGCTACACCTTC; CDR3: CASQTVSYGYTF
size: once; J: TRBJ1-4; V: TRBV2; D: -; DNA: TGTGCCAGCAGTGTTACCGGGACGGTAAATGAAAAACTGTTTTTT; CDR3: CASSVTGTVNEKLFF
size: -; J: TRBJ1-1; V: TRBV13; D: -; DNA: TGTGCCAGCAGCTTAGGTCACAGGGTGGGGAACACTGAAGCTTTCTTT; CDR3: CASSLGHRVGNTEAFF
size: -; J: TRBJ2-5; V: TRBV28; D: TRBD1; DNA: TGTGCCAGCAGTACAGGGGTGGAGACCCAGTACTTC; CDR3: CASSTGVETQYF
size: -; J: TRBJ2-1; V: TRBV5-1; D: -; DNA: TGCGCCAGCAGCGCAGGTAGCGCCCTAGAGCAGTTCTTC; CDR3: CASSAGSALEQFF
size: -; J: TRBJ2-6; V: TRBV19; D: -; DNA: TGTGCCAGTAGTAGGACAGTTGGGAGCTCTGGGGCCAACGTCCTGACTTTC; CDR3: CASSRTVGSSGANVLTF
size: -; J: TRBJ1-1; V: TRBV5-1; D: -; DNA: TGCGCCAGCAGCTTGGGTTCAGGACCTGAAGCTTTCTTT; CDR3: CASSLGSGPEAFF
size: -; J: TRBJ1-5; V: TRBV27; D: -; DNA: TGTGCCAGCAGTAAACTGGGACCCGGCGATCAGCCCCAGCATTTT; CDR3: CASSKLGPGDQPQHF
size: -; J: TRBJ2-3; V: TRBV12-2; D: -; DNA: TGTGCAAGTCGCCCCCTCCACTTCGGACTAGCCGTCGGCACAGATACGCAGTATTTT; CDR3: CASRPLHFGLAVGTDTQYF
size: -; J: TRBJ2-1; V: TRBV10-3; D: -; DNA: TGTGCCATCAGCGTCGGGGTCAATGAGCAGTTCTTC; CDR3: CAISVGVNEQFF
size: -; J: TRBJ2-7; V: TRBV18; D: -; DNA: TGTGCCAGCTCGATAAGAGAACTGGGTGGCAACGAGCAGTACTTC; CDR3: CASSIRELGGNEQYF
size: once; J: TRBJ2-6; V: TRBV5-1; D: -; DNA: TGCGCCAGCAGCCCATATTTAGCTGGGGCCAACGTCCTGACTTTC; CDR3: CASSPYLAGANVLTF
size: once; J: TRBJ1-5; V: TRBV11-1; D: -; DNA: TGTGCCAGCAGCTTAGGAGTGGATCAGCCCCAGCATTTT; CDR3: CASSLGVDQPQHF
size: -; J: TRBJ2-5; V: TRBV14; D: -; DNA: TGTGCCAGCGCCCGATCGTACCAAGAGACCCAGTACTTC; CDR3: CASARSYQETQYF
size: -; J: TRBJ1-1; V: TRBV12-5; D: -; DNA: TGTGCTAGTGGTTTGCAGGGTTTTGAAGCTTTCTTT; CDR3: CASGLQGFEAFF
size: -; J: TRBJ1-5; V: TRBV7-2; D: -; DNA: TGTGCCAGCAGCTTAGTAAGCTCCCAGCCCCAGCATTTT; CDR3: CASSLVSSQPQHF
size: -; J: TRBJ1-2; V: TRBV7-9; D: TRBD1; DNA: TGTGCCAGCAGCCCTCTACCGACAGGGGATCTGGACTACACCTTC; CDR3: CASSPLPTGDLDYTF